Listed here are 6 T cell receptor beta chains from one sample, sequenced in a study of blood T cell repertoires in COVID-19. This table comes from immunoSEQ multiplex PCR, and its TCRdb copy is limited to in-frame clones, with some not included. Among 300,000 to 400,000 clones listed, roughly 87% were seen once. Sequencing was done on a sample of PBMCs or T cells enriched from blood (not recorded which). These TCRs come from a woman aged 25 to 39 who had recovered from COVID-19.

V is TRBV9 and J is TRBJ1-2; 9 bases line up with TRBD1. This CDR3 region has 15 residues. CDR1 and CDR2 (germline): SGDLS, YYNGEE. V trimming: 0 bases; J trimming: 5 bases; junction bases outside the gene matches: 5. The CDR3 is CASSVGGTGQYGYTF. Here the CDR3 DNA reads TGTGCCAGCAGCGTAGGAGGGACAGGGCAGTATGGCTACACCTTC.

V and J are TRBV28 and TRBJ2-7; 8 nucleotides agree with TRBD1. The germline gives CDR1 MDHEN, CDR2 SYDVKM. This CDR3 is 14 amino acids long. The trim removed 1 base at V and 3 bases at J, leaving 2 bases unmatched. The CDR3 sequence: CASSLSGQGYEQYF. CDR3 bases: TGTGCCAGCAGTTTATCCGGACAGGGCTACGAGCAGTACTTC.

This CDR3 is CATRGGGRLGQYF. In DNA, the CDR3 is TGTGCCACCCGTGGTGGGGGCAGGTTAGGGCAGTACTTC. The chain joins TRBV28 to TRBJ2-7; D is perhaps TRBD1 (6 bases). Germline CDR1 and CDR2: MDHEN and SYDVKM. The CDR3 runs to 13 residues. V shed 10 bases and J shed 9 bases, with 22 bases lying between them. Full variable domain (remainder filled in from reference TRBV28 and TRBJ2-7): DVKVTQSSRYLVKRTGEKVFLECVQDMDHENMFWYRQDPGLGLRLIYFSYDVKMKEKGDIPEGYSVSREKKERFSLILESASTNQTSMYLCATRGGGRLGQYFGPGTRLTVT.

V and J are TRBV6-2 or TRBV6-3 and TRBJ2-1; 10 bases align to TRBD2. Unmatched junction bases numbered 11, after V lost 2 bases and J lost 1 base. The CDR3 is 19 residues long. The germline V gene encodes CDR1 MNHEY and CDR2 SVGEGT. CDR3 in amino acids: CASSYRLAGQDSSYNEQFF. Written as DNA, the CDR3 is TGTGCCAGCAGTTACCGACTAGCGGGTCAGGATTCGTCCTACAATGAGCAGTTCTTC.

Here the CDR3 DNA reads TGTGCCAGCAGCTTAGGGGTCGGGGGGATAGATACGCAGTATTTT. This encodes CASSLGVGGIDTQYF. The chain has TRBV7-2 and TRBJ2-3, with TRBD2 matching over 7 bases. After removal of 1 base from V and 5 bases from J, the junction contained 6 bases not matched to a gene. The CDR3 has 15 amino acids. The V gene's germline CDR1 is SGHTA and CDR2 FQGNSA. Full variable domain (remainder filled in from reference TRBV7-2 and TRBJ2-3): GAGVSQSPSNKVTEKGKDVELRCDPISGHTALYWYRQSLGQGLEFLIYFQGNSAPDKSGLPSDRFSAERTGGSVSTLTIQRTQQEDSAVYLCASSLGVGGIDTQYFGPGTRLTVL.

This rearrangement joins TRBV9 to TRBJ2-7; D perhaps matches TRBD1 (6 bases). V dropped 3 bases and J dropped 6 bases, with 7 bases sitting between them. CDR3 size: 11 residues. Germline V gene lookup returns CDR1 SGDLS and CDR2 YYNGEE. This chain's CDR3 is CASSEGGEQYF. The CDR3 DNA follows: TGTGCCAGCAGCGAAGGGGGCGAGCAGTACTTC.